A single sample is the source of the 28 T cell receptor beta chains below, sequenced in a study of blood T cell repertoires in COVID-19. TCRdb's table, derived via immunoSEQ multiplex PCR, lists solely in-frame clones and lacks some. The sample records approximately 220,000 clones, 88% being singletons. Material: PBMCs or T cells enriched from blood (not recorded which). The receptors originated from a woman younger than 45 who had recovered from COVID-19.

V usage is TRBV4-2 and J usage is TRBJ1-2; 8 bases match TRBD1. The CDR3 length is 15 residues. Unmatched junction bases numbered 12, after V lost 0 bases and J lost 12 bases. Per germline, CDR1 LGHNA and CDR2 YNFKEQ. The CDR3 region is CASSQDLAGGGSDTF. For the CDR3, the DNA is TGTGCCAGCAGCCAAGATCTGGCAGGGGGCGGAAGCGACACCTTC.

The chain has TRBV27 and TRBJ2-3, with D unclear. The CDR3 is made up of 15 amino acids. V lost 3 bases and J 4 bases, leaving 14 bases between the germline ends. Germline V gives CDR1 MNHEY, CDR2 SMNVEV (reference sequence). The CDR3, as DNA: TGTGCCAGCAGTTTGTGGATGGAGACGGCAGATACGCAGTATTTT. This encodes CASSLWMETADTQYF.

The chain links TRBV7-9 to TRBJ2-3, with 7 nucleotides matching TRBD2. Germline V lookup: CDR1 SEHNR, CDR2 FQNEAQ (reference sequence). V shed 1 base, J shed 6 bases, and the junction held 10 bases outside the gene matches. CDR3 length: 16 amino acids. CDR3 DNA: TGTGCCAGCAGCTTAGTTCGGCGGGGGACGAATGATACGCAGTATTTT. Translation: CASSLVRRGTNDTQYF.

The V and J genes are TRBV6-4 and TRBJ2-3; TRBD2 aligns across 7 bases. This CDR3 is 13 amino acids long. Germline CDR1 reads MRHNA; CDR2 reads SNTAGT. The V segment lost 6 bases and the J segment 2 bases; nucleotides outside the gene matches: 2. CDR3 sequence reads: CASSRDYTDTQYF. Here the CDR3 DNA reads TGTGCCAGCAGCCGGGACTACACAGATACGCAGTATTTT.

With respect to this clone: One junction end does not reproduce the germline sequence, and a read error may be involved. V and J are TRBV4-3 and TRBJ2-1; TRBD2 agrees at 16 bases. Germline assignment: CDR1 LGHNA and CDR2 YSLEER. CDR3 length equals 20 residues. The CDR3 here is CSSSHQGLAGGPGSYNEQFF. In DNA, the CDR3 is TGCTCCAGCAGCCATCAGGGACTAGCGGGGGGGCCGGGCTCCTACAATGAGCAGTTCTTC.

A few counts support this clone. V and J are TRBV7-9 and TRBJ2-3, with TRBD1 matching 8 bases. The CDR3 sequence is 15 residues long. Germline V gene lookup returns CDR1 SEHNR and CDR2 FQNEAQ (reference sequence). V shed 4 bases and J 0 bases; nucleotides not matched to a gene: 3. The chain's CDR3 is CASSSRQGSTDTQYF. The CDR3 DNA reads TGTGCCAGCAGCTCCAGACAGGGGAGCACAGATACGCAGTATTTT.

J is TRBJ1-3 and V is TRBV19, with D unresolved. The germline CDR1 and CDR2 sequences are LNHDA and SQIVND (reference sequence). The V and J ends lost 7 bases and 7 bases respectively, with 8 bases between them. The CDR3 contains 11 residues. The CDR3 sequence is CASTSGNTIYF. In nucleotides, the CDR3 is TGTGCCAGTACCTCGGGGAACACCATATATTTT.

The chain is built from TRBV7-9 and TRBJ1-5, with TRBD1 matching over 7 bases. J lost 7 bases, V lost 0 bases, and 6 bases had no gene match. Germline V gene sequence: CDR1 SEHNR, CDR2 FQNEAQ (reference sequence). The CDR3 is made up of 15 amino acids. CDR3 nucleotides: TGTGCCAGCAGCTTAGCCGGGACAGCTTCACAGCCCCAGCATTTT. As protein: CASSLAGTASQPQHF.

The chain employs TRBV4-3 and TRBJ2-1; 10 nucleotides agree with TRBD2. V trimming: 0 bases; J trimming: 4 bases; junction bases outside the gene matches: 0. Germline CDR1 LGHNA, CDR2 YSLEER. The length of the CDR3 is 15 residues. The CDR3 is CASSQDSGGYNEQFF. The CDR3 DNA is TGCGCCAGCAGCCAAGATAGCGGGGGGTACAATGAGCAGTTCTTC.

The V and J genes are TRBV2 and TRBJ2-1, with TRBD2 matching 7 bases. The length of the CDR3 is 14 residues. Trimming removed 5 bases from V and 7 bases from J; junction bases left unmatched: 8. In germline, CDR1 is SNHLY, CDR2 FYNNEI. The CDR3 sequence: CASSKAGVRNEQFF. The CDR3 DNA reads as TGTGCCAGCAGTAAGGCGGGGGTTAGAAATGAGCAGTTCTTC. Together with reference TRBV2 and TRBJ2-1, the CDR3 gives the full variable domain: EPEVTQTPSHQVTQMGQEVILRCVPISNHLYFYWYRQILGQKVEFLVSFYNNEISEKSEIFDDQFSVERPDGSNFTLKIRSTKLEDSAMYFCASSKAGVRNEQFFGPGTRLTVL.

This chain uses TRBV7-2 with TRBJ2-5; D gene uncertain. Deletions cut 1 base from V and 1 base from J, with 13 bases between. The length of the CDR3 is 16 residues. The V gene's germline CDR1 is SGHTA and CDR2 FQGNSA. The DNA of the CDR3 is TGTGCCAGCAGCTTAGATAGTCGCAGAGGCCAAGAGACCCAGTACTTC. Its protein product is CASSLDSRRGQETQYF. The entire variable domain, with the rest obtained from reference TRBV7-2 and TRBJ2-5, is as follows: GAGVSQSPSNKVTEKGKDVELRCDPISGHTALYWYRQSLGQGLEFLIYFQGNSAPDKSGLPSDRFSAERTGGSVSTLTIQRTQQEDSAVYLCASSLDSRRGQETQYFGPGTRLLVL.

J is TRBJ1-1 and V is TRBV29-1; D is possibly TRBD1 (6 bases). Germline V CDR1 and CDR2: SQVTM, ANQGSEA. V was cut by 7 bases and J by 13 bases, with 25 bases left in between. This CDR3 is built from 13 residues. The CDR3 sequence: CSANRVGVQNNFF. CDR3 in DNA: TGCAGCGCTAACAGGGTTGGCGTCCAAAACAATTTCTTT.

The gene calls are TRBV12-3 or TRBV12-4 and TRBJ1-2; 9 nucleotides match TRBD1. The CDR3 contains 13 residues. V dropped 6 bases and J dropped 8; count of bases not matched to a gene: 7. The CDR3 coding sequence is TGTGCCAGCAGCCCAGGGACAGGGAGGGGCTACACCTTC. Its protein is CASSPGTGRGYTF.

The chain has TRBV11-2 and TRBJ2-3, with TRBD1 matching 9 bases. Losses at the gene ends were 6 bases for V and 6 bases for J; bases not matched to a gene: 4. Germline CDR1 and CDR2: SGHAT and FQNNGV. The CDR3 has 13 amino acids. The CDR3 loop reads CASRGTGWDTQYF. CDR3 coding DNA: TGTGCCAGCAGGGGGACAGGGTGGGATACGCAGTATTTT. Drawing the rest from reference TRBV11-2 and TRBJ2-3, the complete variable domain is EAGVAQSPRYKIIEKRQSVAFWCNPISGHATLYWYQQILGQGPKLLIQFQNNGVVDDSQLPKDRFSAERLKGVDSTLKIQPAKLEDSAVYLCASRGTGWDTQYFGPGTRLTVL.

The V gene is TRBV6-5, the J gene TRBJ2-2, with D possibly TRBD1 on 6 matching bases. The CDR3 totals 14 residues. V lost 5 bases, J lost 5 bases, and 12 bases lay in between. CDR1 is MNHEY and CDR2 is SVGAGI in the germline V gene. The CDR3 region is CASSRQGKTGELFF. The CDR3, as DNA: TGTGCCAGCAGTCGCCAGGGGAAAACCGGGGAGCTGTTTTTT.

This chain uses TRBV20-1 with TRBJ1-5, with 7 bases aligning to TRBD1. The CDR3 is made up of 14 amino acids. Germline CDR1 is DFQATT and CDR2 is SNEGSKA (reference sequence). Germline trimming cut 3 bases from V and 1 base from J; bases unmatched to any gene: 3. Here the CDR3 DNA reads TGCAGTGCTAGTACAGGGGTGAGCAATCAGCCCCAGCATTTT. It codes for CSASTGVSNQPQHF.

This chain connects TRBV7-6 to TRBJ2-5; 7 bases fit TRBD1. The CDR3 consists of 14 residues. CDR1 and CDR2 from the germline V gene are SGHVS and FNYEAQ. V shed 5 bases, J shed 5 bases, and the junction held 8 bases outside the gene matches. The CDR3 region is CASSNRQGRETQYF. The CDR3 bases are TGTGCCAGCAGCAACCGACAGGGCCGCGAGACCCAGTACTTC.

This chain joins TRBV19 and TRBJ1-5; no clear D gene. This CDR3 has 12 amino acids. CDR1 is LNHDA and CDR2 is SQIVND in the germline V gene (reference sequence). V dropped 7 bases and J dropped 2 bases, with 6 bases sitting between them. The CDR3 coding sequence is TGTGCCAGTAAGGCGGGCAATCAGCCCCAGCATTTT. The encoded protein is CASKAGNQPQHF.

The chain combines TRBV5-1 with TRBJ2-2, with D possibly matching TRBD1 (5 bases). There are 13 residues in the CDR3. Germline V gene lookup returns CDR1 SGHRS and CDR2 YFSETQ. V was shortened by 0 bases and J by 7 bases, with 7 bases between the two germline ends. CDR3 sequence reads: CASSLEGNGELFF. The CDR3 bases are TGCGCCAGCAGCTTGGAGGGGAACGGGGAGCTGTTTTTT.

The V and J genes are TRBV5-8 and TRBJ2-1, with D maybe TRBD1 (6 bases). V lost 1 base and J lost 6, with 11 bases in between. This CDR3 has 14 residues. CDR1 SGHTS and CDR2 YDEGEE come from the germline V gene. CDR3: CASSLRGGRNEQFF. The CDR3 DNA reads as TGTGCCAGCAGCTTGCGAGGGGGACGCAATGAGCAGTTCTTC.

The J gene is TRBJ1-6, the V gene TRBV6-5; 8 bases fit TRBD1. J gave up 11 bases and V 2 bases, and 5 bases lay outside the gene matches. Per germline, CDR1 MNHEY and CDR2 SVGAGI. The CDR3 runs 14 residues. The CDR3 sequence: CASSYRQGATPLHF. The CDR3 nucleotides read TGTGCCAGCAGTTACCGTCAGGGGGCGACACCCCTCCACTTT.

The rearrangement uses TRBV13 and TRBJ2-1; D is perhaps TRBD2 (6 bases). Trimming pared 2 bases from V and 2 bases from J, leaving 13 bases between. Looked up from germline, CDR1 is PRHDT and CDR2 is FYEKMQ (reference sequence). This CDR3 spans 16 amino acids. The CDR3 nucleotides read TGTGCCAGCAGCTTATTTGTGGGGGGTCCCTACAATGAGCAGTTCTTC. Its protein is CASSLFVGGPYNEQFF.

The rearrangement joins TRBV5-1 to TRBJ1-3; maybe TRBD1 (6 bases). The CDR3 length is 14 residues. Trimming removed 4 bases from V and 0 bases from J, with 8 bases in between. The germline gives CDR1 SGHRS, CDR2 YFSETQ. CDR3 protein: CASSRTVSGNTIYF. CDR3 DNA sequence: TGCGCCAGCAGCCGGACAGTCTCTGGAAACACCATATATTTT.

Note on this clone: The junction departs from germline at one end; a sequencing error may be responsible. The genes are TRBV4-3 and TRBJ2-7, with TRBD2 identical over 10 bases. Germline V gives CDR1 LGHNA, CDR2 YSLEER. CDR3 size: 16 residues. CDR3 in amino acids: CASSQDRERGGYEQSF. The CDR3 DNA is TGCGCCAGCAGCCAAGATAGGGAGCGGGGGGGCTACGAGCAGTCCTTC.

The rearrangement links TRBV7-9 to TRBJ1-2, with D possibly TRBD1 on 6 matching bases. Trimming removed 1 base at V and 1 base at J, with 13 bases between. In germline, CDR1 is SEHNR, CDR2 FQNEAQ (reference sequence). This CDR3 comprises 16 residues. As DNA, the CDR3 is TGTGCCAGCAGCTTAGAAACAGGGATGGGTAACTATGGCTACACCTTC. Translating gives CASSLETGMGNYGYTF. Variable domain in full (rest from reference TRBV7-9 and TRBJ1-2): DTGVSQNPRHKITKRGQNVTFRCDPISEHNRLYWYRQTLGQGPEFLTYFQNEAQLEKSRLLSDRFSAERPKGSFSTLEIQRTEQGDSAMYLCASSLETGMGNYGYTFGSGTRLTVV.

This clone was picked up a small number of times. This sequence joins TRBV5-8 and TRBJ2-3, with TRBD2 matching 10 bases. V was pared by 0 bases and J by 4 bases, with 8 bases of the junction left unmatched. Germline V gives CDR1 SGHTS, CDR2 YDEGEE. The length of the CDR3 is 17 residues. The CDR3 DNA reads as TGTGCCAGCAGCTTGGTGGCTTGGACTAGCGGAGCAGATACGCAGTATTTT. Its protein product is CASSLVAWTSGADTQYF.

Only one count was recorded for this clone. The rearrangement uses TRBV7-3 and TRBJ2-7; 10 nucleotides agree with TRBD1. Trimming cost V 4 bases and J 6 bases; bases outside gene matches: 9. The CDR3 covers 15 residues. Germline V lookup: CDR1 SGHTA, CDR2 FQGTGA. As DNA, the CDR3 is TGTGCCAGCAGCTCAGTGGGGACAGGGGAACGCGAGCAGTACTTC. It translates to CASSSVGTGEREQYF.

This clone was recorded once. The chain couples TRBV5-4 to TRBJ2-3; 9 positions agree with TRBD1. Looked up from germline, CDR1 is SGHNT and CDR2 is YYREEE (reference sequence). Trimming cost V 4 bases and J 5 bases; bases outside gene matches: 8. The CDR3 has 15 amino acids. The CDR3 DNA is TGTGCCAGCAGCAGCAACAGGGGGCGAGGAGATACGCAGTATTTT. This gives the protein CASSSNRGRGDTQYF.